The 23 T cell receptor beta chains presented below share a single source sample, sequenced in a study of blood T cell repertoires in COVID-19. Sequencing used immunoSEQ multiplex PCR; TCRdb keeps in-frame clones, though not all of them. The sample consists of about 170,000 clones, 83% of them appearing once. The source material was peripheral blood. These receptor sequences come from a woman older than 75 with acute or convalescent COVID-19.

Many counts were recorded for this clone. The V and J genes are TRBV5-1 and TRBJ2-5; 11 bases agree with TRBD2. The J segment lost 4 bases and the V segment lost 0 bases, leaving 5 bases of the junction unmatched. Germline V gene lookup returns CDR1 SGHRS and CDR2 YFSETQ. CDR3 length: 16 residues. CDR3 DNA sequence: TGCGCCAGCAGCTTGGGTGGAACTAGCGGGGGAGAGACCCAGTACTTC. Protein: CASSLGGTSGGETQYF.

This sequence joins TRBV21-1 and TRBJ2-7; the D call TRBD1 from the table was never checked on the DNA. TRBV21-1 is an annotated pseudogene. CDR3 length: 16 amino acids. The CDR3 nucleotides read TGTGCCAGCAGCAAAGCAAAATCAGGGCCCCCCTGGAAGCAGTACTTC. This gives the protein CASSKAKSGPPWKQYF.

This chain joins TRBV2 and TRBJ2-2; 7 nucleotides match TRBD1. The V gene end was trimmed by 5 bases and the J gene end by 4 bases; junction bases not matched to a gene: 10. The CDR3 is made up of 16 amino acids. Looked up from germline, CDR1 is SNHLY and CDR2 is FYNNEI. CDR3 nucleotides: TGTGCCAGCAGTCAAAAGGGGGCTCAACTCACCGGGGAGCTGTTTTTT. Amino acids: CASSQKGAQLTGELFF.

The chain's CDR3 is CASSWGQGNQPQHF. Here the CDR3 DNA reads TGTGCCAGTAGTTGGGGACAGGGGAACCAGCCCCAGCATTTT. The chain uses TRBV19 and TRBJ1-5; 10 positions agree with TRBD1. The V gene's germline CDR1 is LNHDA and CDR2 SQIVND (reference sequence). CDR3 length equals 14 residues. The V segment lost 5 bases and the J segment 7 bases; nucleotides outside the gene matches: 5.

V usage is TRBV19 and J usage is TRBJ2-1, with 9 bases aligning to TRBD2. V lost 9 bases and J lost 4; bases outside the gene matches: 7. The germline CDR1 and CDR2 sequences are LNHDA and SQIVND (reference sequence). This CDR3 region has 14 residues. The CDR3 DNA follows: TGTGCCAGCGGAGCGGGGGGCTCGTACAATGAGCAGTTCTTC. Translating gives CASGAGGSYNEQFF.

CDR3 residues: CASSIRAGDNRGEQYF. The CDR3 DNA follows: TGTGCCAGTAGTATAAGAGCGGGGGACAACCGGGGTGAGCAGTACTTC. The chain uses TRBV19 and TRBJ2-7, with 8 nucleotides matching TRBD2. This CDR3 spans 16 amino acids. CDR1 is LNHDA, CDR2 SQIVND, per germline (reference sequence). J lost 7 bases, V lost 2 bases, and 13 bases had no gene match.

The chain recombines TRBV21-1 with TRBJ2-2; TRBD2 is the table's D call, not checked against the DNA. TRBV21-1 is an annotated pseudogene. The CDR3 is 15 amino acids. The chain's CDR3 is CASSARTANTGELFF. CDR3 DNA sequence: TGTGCCAGCAGCGCCAGGACTGCGAACACCGGGGAGCTGTTTTTT.

The CDR3 region has the DNA TGTGCCAGCAGTCCTAACAATGAGCAGTTCTTC. Its translation: CASSPNNEQFF. The chain has TRBV6-5 and TRBJ2-1; D gene ambiguous. Deletions cut 5 bases from V and 5 bases from J, with 4 bases between. CDR1 and CDR2 from the germline V gene are MNHEY and SVGAGI. There are 11 residues in the CDR3.

The rearrangement links TRBV3-1 (or the pseudogene TRBV3-2) to TRBJ2-7, with 7 bases identical to TRBD1. CDR1 LGHDT and CDR2 YNNKEL come from the germline V gene (reference sequence). V trimming: 5 bases; J trimming: 1 base; junction bases outside the gene matches: 8. The CDR3 covers 15 residues. Here the CDR3 DNA reads TGTGCCAGCAGCGGCCTGAGGGGGCAGTCCTACGAGCAGTACTTC. Its protein is CASSGLRGQSYEQYF.

V gene TRBV3-1 (or the pseudogene TRBV3-2) combines with J gene TRBJ1-1; D is ambiguous. The length of the CDR3 is 11 residues. V lost 3 bases and J lost 11, with 10 bases in between. Looked up from germline, CDR1 is LGHDT and CDR2 is YNNKEL (reference sequence). CDR3 coding DNA: TGTGCCAGCAGCCACTCGGGGTTGGCTTTCTTT. It codes for CASSHSGLAFF.

The chain employs TRBV6-4 and TRBJ1-1, with D possibly matching TRBD1 (5 bases). The V gene's germline CDR1 is MRHNA and CDR2 SNTAGT. V dropped 3 bases and J dropped 5 bases, with 13 bases sitting between them. The CDR3 extends over 14 amino acids. CDR3 nucleotide sequence: TGTGCCAGCAGTGAGAGGGGCGGGGAAACTGAAGCTTTCTTT. Translated: CASSERGGETEAFF.

A few counts support this clone. The V gene is TRBV30, the J gene TRBJ2-1; 8 positions match TRBD1. The junction had 9 bases not matched to a gene; V was cut back by 6 bases and J by 2 bases. There are 15 residues in the CDR3. The germline gives CDR1 GTSNPN, CDR2 SVGIG (reference sequence). DNA of the CDR3: TGTGCCTGCTCGAAGGACAGGGCGGCCTACAATGAGCAGTTCTTC. This gives the protein CACSKDRAAYNEQFF.

The CDR3 loop reads CASSLSSGEASDTQYF. The CDR3 nucleotides read TGTGCCAGCAGCTTATCTAGCGGGGAGGCATCAGATACGCAGTATTTT. The chain is built from TRBV7-2 and TRBJ2-3, with TRBD2 matching 9 bases. This CDR3 comprises 16 residues. Germline values: CDR1 SGHTA, CDR2 FQGNSA. V lost 2 bases to trimming and J lost 4 bases; unmatched junction nucleotides: 7.

The V and J genes are TRBV3-1 (or the pseudogene TRBV3-2) and TRBJ1-6, with 9 bases matching TRBD1. The CDR3 has 16 residues. Trimming removed 6 bases from V and 7 bases from J; junction bases left unmatched: 10. From germline, CDR1 is LGHDT and CDR2 YNNKEL (reference sequence). The DNA for the CDR3 is TGTGCCAGCAGACCCGGGACAGGGATAGGCAATTCACCCCTCCACTTT. Its protein product is CASRPGTGIGNSPLHF.

J is TRBJ2-7 and V is TRBV19, with D possibly matching TRBD1 (7 bases). The CDR3 has 15 residues. Trimming removed 3 bases at V and 3 bases at J, with 15 bases between. Germline CDR1 is LNHDA and CDR2 is SQIVND (reference sequence). The DNA of the CDR3 is TGTGCCAGTAGTATTGCGGCAGGGGGAGGCTACGAGCAGTACTTC. This encodes CASSIAAGGGYEQYF.

The chain recombines TRBV5-4 with TRBJ1-4; no reliable D call. This CDR3 region has 16 residues. V dropped 0 bases and J dropped 3 bases, with 12 bases sitting between them. Germline V CDR1 and CDR2: SGHNT, YYREEE (reference sequence). The CDR3 DNA sequence: TGTGCCAGCAGCTTGGGCCCGGGGAGGGCTAATGAAAAACTGTTTTTT. It specifies CASSLGPGRANEKLFF.

This clone was detected only a few times. The gene calls are TRBV9 and TRBJ2-2, with a weak D call TRBD2 (6 bases). The V gene's germline CDR1 is SGDLS and CDR2 YYNGEE. The CDR3 is 15 residues long. Trimming took 0 bases from V and 5 from J, leaving 11 bases between them. This chain's CDR3 is CASSVAGTGTGELFF. Here the CDR3 DNA reads TGTGCCAGCAGCGTAGCCGGGACTGGGACCGGGGAGCTGTTTTTT.

This chain joins TRBV15 and TRBJ2-1, with 7 positions matching TRBD2. This CDR3 has 13 residues. In germline, CDR1 is LNHNV, CDR2 YYDKDF (reference sequence). V gave up 7 bases and J gave up 5 bases; unmatched junction bases: 5. The CDR3 nucleotides read TGTGCCACCAACCTCGGGAGGAACAATGAGCAGTTCTTC. It is translated as CATNLGRNNEQFF.

V usage is TRBV6-5 and J usage is TRBJ1-6; tentative D call: TRBD1 (5 bases). CDR1 is MNHEY, CDR2 SVGAGI, per germline. The CDR3 sequence is 13 residues long. V shed 6 bases and J shed 10 bases, with 13 bases lying between them. DNA for the CDR3: TGTGCCAGCAGCCGGAGTAGGGGCTCACCCCTCCACTTT. Its protein is CASSRSRGSPLHF.

CDR3 coding DNA: TGTGCCAGCAGCTTAGGAACAATGGAGGGCTACACCTTC. This encodes CASSLGTMEGYTF. J is TRBJ1-2 and V is TRBV7-2; the D is unclear. Germline-derived CDR1 and CDR2 are SGHTA and FQGNSA. The CDR3 loop spans 13 amino acids. Trimming shortened V by 1 base and J by 8 bases, and 11 bases separated the two germline ends.

The chain has TRBV3-1 (or the pseudogene TRBV3-2) and TRBJ2-5; D is possibly TRBD2 (7 bases). The CDR3 runs to 15 residues. The V and J ends lost 2 bases and 5 bases respectively, with 15 bases between them. Per germline, CDR1 LGHDT and CDR2 YNNKEL (reference sequence). DNA of the CDR3: TGTGCCAGCAGCCAACCGGGGGGCGGTTTGGAGACCCAGTACTTC. It codes for CASSQPGGGLETQYF.

A word on this clone: Other DNA sequences in the same sample also yield this CDR3. The chain recombines TRBV5-1 with TRBJ1-5; D gene uncertain. Germline values: CDR1 SGHRS, CDR2 YFSETQ. The CDR3 length is 13 residues. Trimming left V 0 bases short and J 5 bases short, with 6 bases between. CDR3 residues: CASSLAGDQPQHF. CDR3 coding DNA: TGCGCCAGCAGCTTGGCCGGAGATCAGCCCCAGCATTTT.

The chain carries TRBV7-8 and TRBJ1-2, with 9 nucleotides matching TRBD1. Germline CDR1 reads SGHVS; CDR2 reads FQNEAQ. V was clipped by 1 base and J by 3 bases; unmatched bases: 6. The CDR3 runs 16 residues. In DNA, the CDR3 is TGTGCCAGCAGCTTAGGGCCACAGGGGGCAGACTATGGCTACACCTTC. Amino acids: CASSLGPQGADYGYTF.